This TCR beta chain originates from a study of T cells in Graves' hyperthyroidism and ophthalmopathy. At least ten counts were recorded for this clonotype. Germline V CDR1 and CDR2: SEHNR, FQNEAQ (reference sequence). V was trimmed by 6 bases and J by 1 base, leaving 10 bases between them. This CDR3 is built from 13 residues. RNA transcripts yielded amplified TCR beta CDR3 regions. First-round RT-PCR with HTBI primers amplified the TCR CDR3 region. TCRdb itself ran the multiplex PCR reads through MiXCR, one entry per CDR3 protein. Of roughly 290,000 distinct CDR3 sequences listed, about 13% are singletons.

The rearrangement uses TRBV7-9 and TRBJ2-7; D is uncertain. The source is a woman between 40 and 55 years old with Graves' hyperthyroidism. Source material: blood. CDR3 DNA: TGTGCCAGCAGTAACGGAGATTCCTACGAGCAGTACTTC. Translation: CASSNGDSYEQYF.